The 6 T cell receptor beta chains listed next were all sequenced from one sample in a study of blood T cell repertoires in COVID-19. Profiling relied on immunoSEQ multiplex PCR, and the TCRdb table lists in-frame clones only, not all of them. The sample includes 150,000 to 200,000 clones, approximately 85% of them seen just once. The sequenced material came from peripheral blood. The receptors shown here come from a human donor with active or convalescent COVID-19. The donor label of this sample is uncertain.

In this sample, this clone turned up once. The chain uses TRBV6-2 or TRBV6-3 and TRBJ2-7; D is undetermined. CDR1 and CDR2 from the germline V gene are MNHEY and SVGEGT. With 0 bases removed from V and 1 base from J, the gap between germline ends came to 13 bases. The CDR3 length is 16 residues. CDR3 sequence: CASSYSTHGYSYEQYF. The CDR3 coding sequence is TGTGCCAGCAGTTACTCGACACACGGATATTCCTACGAGCAGTACTTC.

This clone was seen only once. The V and J genes are TRBV2 and TRBJ2-5; tentative D call: TRBD1 (7 bases). The CDR3 totals 18 residues. Germline V gives CDR1 SNHLY, CDR2 FYNNEI. V lost 4 bases, J lost 3 bases, and 24 bases lay in between. The CDR3 nucleotides read TGTGCCAGCAGTGGGAGGGACTTCCGGAGGGGGCAGAAAGAGACCCAGTACTTC. This gives the protein CASSGRDFRRGQKETQYF.

This clone was counted a few times. The chain combines TRBV24-1 with TRBJ2-1, with 7 positions matching TRBD2. J gave up 2 bases and V 5 bases, and 2 bases lay outside the gene matches. Per germline, CDR1 KGHDR and CDR2 SFDVKD. The CDR3 extends over 14 amino acids. This CDR3 reads CATSVAGTYNEQFF. CDR3 nucleotides: TGTGCCACCAGTGTAGCGGGCACCTACAATGAGCAGTTCTTC.

The chain combines TRBV5-1 with TRBJ2-3; 10 positions match TRBD2. Unmatched junction bases numbered 7, after V lost 4 bases and J lost 8 bases. CDR1 SGHRS and CDR2 YFSETQ come from the germline V gene. The CDR3 is made up of 14 amino acids. In nucleotides, the CDR3 is TGCGCCAGCAGCCCCGGGACTAGCGAGGCTACGCAGTATTTT. Protein sequence: CASSPGTSEATQYF.

This chain links TRBV4-3 with TRBJ2-7, with 9 positions matching TRBD1. V lost 2 bases to trimming and J lost 5 bases; unmatched junction nucleotides: 7. CDR3 size: 15 residues. Germline V gives CDR1 LGHNA, CDR2 YSLEER. In DNA form, the CDR3 reads TGCGCCAGCAGCCAAAGGTTACAGGGGGCGAACGAGCAGTACTTC. Its translation: CASSQRLQGANEQYF.

The V and J genes are TRBV2 and TRBJ2-7; 8 bases match TRBD2. Germline V gene lookup returns CDR1 SNHLY and CDR2 FYNNEI. J gave up 9 bases and V 7 bases, and 11 bases lay outside the gene matches. The CDR3 is 13 amino acids. The CDR3 loop is CASNMRGEGGQYF. CDR3 in DNA: TGTGCCAGCAATATGCGGGGGGAAGGAGGGCAGTACTTC.